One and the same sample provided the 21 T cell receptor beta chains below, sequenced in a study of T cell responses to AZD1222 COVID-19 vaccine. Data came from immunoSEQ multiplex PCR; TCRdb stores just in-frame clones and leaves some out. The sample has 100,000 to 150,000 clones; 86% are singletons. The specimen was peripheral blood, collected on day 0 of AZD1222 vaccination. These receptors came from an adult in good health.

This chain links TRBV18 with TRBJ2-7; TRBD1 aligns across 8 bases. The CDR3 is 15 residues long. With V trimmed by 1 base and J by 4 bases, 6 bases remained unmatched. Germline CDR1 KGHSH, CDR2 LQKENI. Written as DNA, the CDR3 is TGTGCCAGCTCACCACGTCTGACAGGGGTTTACGAGCAGTACTTC. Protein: CASSPRLTGVYEQYF.

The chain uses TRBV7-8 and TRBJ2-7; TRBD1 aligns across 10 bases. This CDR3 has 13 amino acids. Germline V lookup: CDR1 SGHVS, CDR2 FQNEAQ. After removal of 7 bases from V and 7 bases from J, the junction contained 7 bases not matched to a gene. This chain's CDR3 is CASTGTGAWEQYF. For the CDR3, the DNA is TGTGCCAGCACCGGGACAGGGGCTTGGGAGCAGTACTTC.

The CDR3 region has the DNA TGTGCCAGCAGTTACGGTCAGGGTGGCTGGACAGATACGCAGTATTTT. It is translated as CASSYGQGGWTDTQYF. This chain joins TRBV6-5 and TRBJ2-3, with D possibly matching TRBD1 (5 bases). CDR1 is MNHEY, CDR2 SVGAGI, per germline. Trimming took 2 bases from V and 3 from J, leaving 15 bases between them. This CDR3 has 16 residues.

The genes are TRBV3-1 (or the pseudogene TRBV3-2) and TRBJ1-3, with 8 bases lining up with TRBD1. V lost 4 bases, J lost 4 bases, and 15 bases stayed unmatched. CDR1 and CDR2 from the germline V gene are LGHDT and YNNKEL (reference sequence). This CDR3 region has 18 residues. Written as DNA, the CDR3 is TGTGCCAGCAGCCCAGCCCCACCCGACAGGGGTAGGGGAAACACCATATATTTT. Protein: CASSPAPPDRGRGNTIYF.

As DNA, the CDR3 is TGCGCCAGCAGCTCGGACAGGGGGGGATACAATGAGCAGTTCTTC. Translation gives CASSSDRGGYNEQFF. The chain has TRBV5-1 and TRBJ2-1; 10 nucleotides agree with TRBD1. CDR1 and CDR2 from the germline V gene are SGHRS and YFSETQ. The V and J ends lost 3 bases and 4 bases, in that order; junction bases with no gene match: 4. This CDR3 contains 15 residues.

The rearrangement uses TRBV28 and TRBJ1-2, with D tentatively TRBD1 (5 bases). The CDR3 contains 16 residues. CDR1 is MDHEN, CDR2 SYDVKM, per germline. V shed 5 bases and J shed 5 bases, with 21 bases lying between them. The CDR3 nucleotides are TGTGCCAGCAGTCCCGCCCCCGGAACCCGGGGGTATGGCTACACCTTC. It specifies CASSPAPGTRGYGYTF.

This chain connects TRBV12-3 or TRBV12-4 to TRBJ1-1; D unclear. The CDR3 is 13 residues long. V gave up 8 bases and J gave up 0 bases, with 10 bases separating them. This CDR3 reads CASGARLNTEAFF. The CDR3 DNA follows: TGTGCCAGCGGAGCTCGACTGAACACTGAAGCTTTCTTT.

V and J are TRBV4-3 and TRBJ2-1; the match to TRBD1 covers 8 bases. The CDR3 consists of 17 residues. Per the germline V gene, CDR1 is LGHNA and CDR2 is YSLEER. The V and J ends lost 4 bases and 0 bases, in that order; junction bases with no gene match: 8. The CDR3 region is CASSPRTGPNSYNEQFF. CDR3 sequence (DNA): TGCGCCAGCAGCCCCCGGACAGGGCCAAACTCCTACAATGAGCAGTTCTTC.

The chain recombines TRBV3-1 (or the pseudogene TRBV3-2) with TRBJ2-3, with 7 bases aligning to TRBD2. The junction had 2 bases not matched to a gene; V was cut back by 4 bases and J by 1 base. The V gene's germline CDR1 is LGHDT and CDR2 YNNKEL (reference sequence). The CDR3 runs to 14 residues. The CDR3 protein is CASSRSGGTDTQYF. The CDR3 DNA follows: TGTGCCAGCAGCCGGAGCGGGGGCACAGATACGCAGTATTTT.

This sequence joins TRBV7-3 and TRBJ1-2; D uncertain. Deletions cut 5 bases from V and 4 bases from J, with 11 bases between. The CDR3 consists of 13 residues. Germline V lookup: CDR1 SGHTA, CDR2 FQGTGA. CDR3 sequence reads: CASSQGLGYGYTF. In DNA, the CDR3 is TGTGCCAGCAGCCAAGGGTTGGGCTATGGCTACACCTTC.

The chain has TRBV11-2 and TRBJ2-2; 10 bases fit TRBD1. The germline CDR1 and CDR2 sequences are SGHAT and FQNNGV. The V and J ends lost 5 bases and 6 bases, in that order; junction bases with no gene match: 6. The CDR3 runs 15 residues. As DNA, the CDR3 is TGTGCCAGCAGCAGCCGGGACAGGGGTGCCGGGGAGCTGTTTTTT. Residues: CASSSRDRGAGELFF. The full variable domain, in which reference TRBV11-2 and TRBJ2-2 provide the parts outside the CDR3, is EAGVAQSPRYKIIEKRQSVAFWCNPISGHATLYWYQQILGQGPKLLIQFQNNGVVDDSQLPKDRFSAERLKGVDSTLKIQPAKLEDSAVYLCASSSRDRGAGELFFGEGSRLTVL.

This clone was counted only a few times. This CDR3 is CASRIGGPNNEQYF. CDR3 bases: TGTGCCAGCAGAATAGGGGGACCAAACAACGAGCAGTACTTC. The chain couples TRBV27 to TRBJ2-7; possible D gene TRBD1, 6 bases. Trimming stripped 6 bases from V and 5 bases from J, with 17 bases between. CDR1 is MNHEY, CDR2 SMNVEV, per germline (reference sequence). The CDR3 sequence is 14 residues long.

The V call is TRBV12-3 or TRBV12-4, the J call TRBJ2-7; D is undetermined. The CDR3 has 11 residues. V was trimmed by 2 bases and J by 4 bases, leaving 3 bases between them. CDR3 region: CASSLQYEQYF. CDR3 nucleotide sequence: TGTGCCAGCAGTTTACAGTACGAGCAGTACTTC.

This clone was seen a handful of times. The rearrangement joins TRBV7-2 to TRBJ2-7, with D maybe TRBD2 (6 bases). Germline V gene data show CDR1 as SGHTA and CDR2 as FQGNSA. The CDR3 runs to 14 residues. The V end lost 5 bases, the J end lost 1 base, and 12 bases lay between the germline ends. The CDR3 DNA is TGTGCCAGCAGCCTTCGGGACTCTTCCTACGAGCAGTACTTC. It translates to CASSLRDSSYEQYF.

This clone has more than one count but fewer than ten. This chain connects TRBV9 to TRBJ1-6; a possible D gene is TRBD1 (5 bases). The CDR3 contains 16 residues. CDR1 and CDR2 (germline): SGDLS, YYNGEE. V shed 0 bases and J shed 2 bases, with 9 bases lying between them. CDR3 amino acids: CASSVGWDAYNSPLHF. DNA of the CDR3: TGTGCCAGCAGCGTAGGTTGGGACGCCTATAATTCACCCCTCCACTTT.

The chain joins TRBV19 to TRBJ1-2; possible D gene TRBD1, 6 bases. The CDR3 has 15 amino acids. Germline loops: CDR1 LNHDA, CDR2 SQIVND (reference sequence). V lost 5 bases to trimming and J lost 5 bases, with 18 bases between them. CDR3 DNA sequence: TGTGCCAGTAGTGTAGGGGGACTCAGACTTTATGGCTACACCTTC. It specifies CASSVGGLRLYGYTF. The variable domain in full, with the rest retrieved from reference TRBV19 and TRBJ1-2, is DGGITQSPKYLFRKEGQNVTLSCEQNLNHDAMYWYRQDPGQGLRLIYYSQIVNDFQKGDIAEGYSVSREKKESFPLTVTSAQKNPTAFYLCASSVGGLRLYGYTFGSGTRLTVV.

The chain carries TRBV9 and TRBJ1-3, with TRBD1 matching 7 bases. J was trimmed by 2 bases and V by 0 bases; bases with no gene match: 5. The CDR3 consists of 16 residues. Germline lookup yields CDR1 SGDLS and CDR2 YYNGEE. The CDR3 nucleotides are TGTGCCAGCAGCGTAGGCGACAGGGCCGCTGGAAACACCATATATTTT. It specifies CASSVGDRAAGNTIYF.

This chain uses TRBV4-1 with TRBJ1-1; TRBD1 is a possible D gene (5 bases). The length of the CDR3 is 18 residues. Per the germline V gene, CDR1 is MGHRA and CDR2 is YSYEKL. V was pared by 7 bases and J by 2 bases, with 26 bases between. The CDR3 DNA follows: TGCGCCAGCAACTCGATTAGGGGAGTAGGGGTCCCAAACACTGAAGCTTTCTTT. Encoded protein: CASNSIRGVGVPNTEAFF.

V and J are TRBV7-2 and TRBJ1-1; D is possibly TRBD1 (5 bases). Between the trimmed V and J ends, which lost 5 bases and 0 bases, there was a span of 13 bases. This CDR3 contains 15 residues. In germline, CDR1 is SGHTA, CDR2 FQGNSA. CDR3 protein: CASSPRPGLNTEAFF. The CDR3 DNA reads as TGTGCCAGCAGCCCACGTCCGGGACTGAACACTGAAGCTTTCTTT.

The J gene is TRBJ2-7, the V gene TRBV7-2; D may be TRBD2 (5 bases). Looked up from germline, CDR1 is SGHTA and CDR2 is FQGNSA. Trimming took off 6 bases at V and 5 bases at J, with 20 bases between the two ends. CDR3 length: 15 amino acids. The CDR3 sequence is CASRPGPVARNEQYF. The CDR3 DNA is TGTGCCAGCAGACCCGGGCCAGTAGCGCGGAACGAGCAGTACTTC. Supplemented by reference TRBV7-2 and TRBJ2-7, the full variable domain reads GAGVSQSPSNKVTEKGKDVELRCDPISGHTALYWYRQSLGQGLEFLIYFQGNSAPDKSGLPSDRFSAERTGGSVSTLTIQRTQQEDSAVYLCASRPGPVARNEQYFGPGTRLTVT.

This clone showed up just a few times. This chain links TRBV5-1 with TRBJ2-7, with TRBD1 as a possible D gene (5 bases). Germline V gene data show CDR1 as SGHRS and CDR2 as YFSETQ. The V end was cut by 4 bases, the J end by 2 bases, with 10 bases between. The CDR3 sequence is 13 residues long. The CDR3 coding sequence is TGCGCCAGCAGCCACGTGGACACCTACGAGCAGTACTTC. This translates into CASSHVDTYEQYF.